The clone carrying this T cell receptor beta chain was found a few times. Seattle patient enrollment occurred during active infection, with longitudinal follow-up thereafter. This CDR3 is built from 15 residues. CDR1 LNHDA and CDR2 SQIVND come from the germline V gene (reference sequence). With 3 bases removed from V and 5 bases from J, the gap between germline ends came to 17 bases. In the original workflow: Reference gene primers were amplified, and this amplification served to estimate nucleated cell counts. TCRdb keeps only in-frame clones here, not all; method: immunoSEQ multiplex PCR. V and J calls and clone size come straight from that table; D and trimming were deduced from the DNA. The data show 250,000 to 300,000 clones, 80% to 90% seen once. This sample is drawn from a study of blood T cell repertoires in COVID-19. Turning to the study itself: Spain, Italy and the United States supplied samples that represented acute and convalescent COVID-19. T cells, B-cell-depleted T cells, or PBMCs provided the cDNA or gDNA that served as material.

The sequenced sample was peripheral blood. V usage is TRBV19 and J usage is TRBJ2-7; D possibly corresponds to TRBD2 (6 bases). This TCR was recovered from a woman in her 70s with COVID-19, enrolled during active disease. The CDR3 loop is CASSIGGRVPHEQYF. As DNA, the CDR3 is TGTGCCAGTAGTATCGGAGGGAGAGTGCCCCACGAGCAGTACTTC.